This paragraph covers one T cell receptor (beta chain) sequence. As yet, its antigen is unknown. CDR1 MGHRA and CDR2 YSYEKL come from the germline V gene. Trimming took off 2 bases at V and 3 bases at J, with 11 bases between the two ends. The CDR3 sequence is 14 residues long. Primers for the PCR totalled 60 Vbeta and 13 Jbeta. Only in-frame clones appear in the TCRdb table, and some are missing; sequencing was by immunoSEQ multiplex PCR. The listing records 95,000 to 110,000 clones. The data were obtained in a study of cytomegalovirus exposure and HLA in healthy donors. Study-wide points: There were some V segments, including TRBV6-2 and TRBV6-3, excluded as indistinguishable. Information on immune exposure was restricted to one variable (CMV serostatus). A likely sequencing artifact accounted for one observed cluster of highly shared sequence variants.

The chain joins TRBV4-1 to TRBJ2-7; tentative D call: TRBD1 (6 bases). The sequenced sample consisted of PBMCs. The sequence derives from a man aged 40-49 years in good health and CMV-seronegative. CDR3 amino acids: CASSQWTASYEQYF. The CDR3 region has the DNA TGCGCCAGCAGCCAATGGACAGCCAGCTACGAGCAGTACTTC.